These 26 T cell receptor beta chains came from one sample sequenced in a study of blood T cell repertoires in COVID-19. Profiling relied on immunoSEQ multiplex PCR, and the TCRdb table lists in-frame clones only, not all of them. The sample records roughly 180,000 clones, roughly 82% being singletons. Source material: peripheral blood. Receptor source: a woman aged 25-40 years with acute or convalescent COVID-19.

The chain recombines TRBV9 with TRBJ2-1; 8 positions match TRBD2. The length of the CDR3 is 15 residues. The ends lost 0 bases at V and 10 bases at J; junction bases unmatched: 9. Germline values: CDR1 SGDLS, CDR2 YYNGEE. CDR3 loop: CASSVAGGSVYEQFF. For the CDR3, the DNA is TGTGCCAGCAGCGTAGCGGGAGGGAGCGTGTACGAGCAGTTCTTC.

The DNA for the CDR3 is TGTGCCAGCAGCTCTCTAGAGCCGGGACAGGGACGACGGACTGAGCAGTTCTTC. Its translation: CASSSLEPGQGRRTEQFF. The chain combines TRBV11-2 with TRBJ2-1; 9 nucleotides line up with TRBD1. Germline values: CDR1 SGHAT, CDR2 FQNNGV. The CDR3 sequence is 18 residues long. Losses at the gene ends were 4 bases for V and 9 bases for J; bases not matched to a gene: 19.

The J gene is TRBJ1-4, the V gene TRBV28, with D hard to call. This CDR3 is 14 amino acids long. Per germline, CDR1 MDHEN and CDR2 SYDVKM. Trimming took off 6 bases at V and 4 bases at J, with 12 bases between the two ends. CDR3 in amino acids: CASRSGEFNEKLFF. The CDR3 DNA sequence: TGTGCCAGCAGGAGTGGGGAGTTTAATGAAAAACTGTTTTTT.

The rearrangement uses TRBV6-2 or TRBV6-3 and TRBJ2-1; 8 nucleotides agree with TRBD2. Germline V gene data show CDR1 as MNHEY and CDR2 as SVGEGT. CDR3 length: 15 amino acids. Losses at the gene ends were 2 bases for V and 8 bases for J; bases not matched to a gene: 8. Here the CDR3 reads CASSYEAGAWDEQFF. In nucleotides, the CDR3 is TGTGCCAGCAGTTACGAAGCGGGAGCTTGGGATGAGCAGTTCTTC.

The chain joins TRBV18 to TRBJ2-7; D uncertain. CDR1 is KGHSH, CDR2 LQKENI, per germline. The CDR3 is 12 residues long. V was trimmed by 5 bases and J by 6 bases, leaving 11 bases between them. The CDR3 bases are TGTGCCAGCTCAGCCGTTACTGGCGAGCAGTACTTC. Its translation is CASSAVTGEQYF.

This clone has a handful of counts. The chain carries TRBV7-9 and TRBJ2-7, with 12 bases identical to TRBD1. Germline V gene sequence: CDR1 SEHNR, CDR2 FQNEAQ (reference sequence). The CDR3 spans 17 residues. V lost 4 bases and J lost 6; bases outside the gene matches: 13. CDR3 residues: CASSSGTGGAVYSEQYF. In DNA form, the CDR3 reads TGTGCCAGCAGCTCGGGGACAGGGGGCGCGGTTTACTCCGAGCAGTACTTC.

The gene calls are TRBV5-1 and TRBJ2-3; TRBD2 agrees at 10 bases. There are 16 residues in the CDR3. The germline CDR1 and CDR2 sequences are SGHRS and YFSETQ. V lost 0 bases, J lost 4 bases, and 5 bases stayed unmatched. The CDR3 is CASSLDGAGGPDTQYF. CDR3 DNA sequence: TGCGCCAGCAGCTTGGATGGAGCGGGGGGGCCAGATACGCAGTATTTT.

The rearrangement uses TRBV19 and TRBJ2-7; D possibly corresponds to TRBD2 (6 bases). Germline V gene sequence: CDR1 LNHDA, CDR2 SQIVND (reference sequence). The CDR3 has 14 amino acids. The V end lost 4 bases, the J end lost 1 base, and 11 bases lay between the germline ends. As DNA, the CDR3 is TGTGCCAGTAGTACGGGGACTGTATCCTACGAGCAGTACTTC. Protein product: CASSTGTVSYEQYF.

The chain recombines TRBV2 with TRBJ1-6, with 9 bases identical to TRBD1. The CDR3 extends over 14 amino acids. J was trimmed by 12 bases and V by 6 bases; bases with no gene match: 9. The germline V gene has CDR1 SNHLY and CDR2 FYNNEI. The CDR3 nucleotides read TGTGCCAGCAGCCCATCCCGGGACAGGGAACCCCTCCACTTT. It yields the protein CASSPSRDREPLHF. Full variable domain (missing parts from reference TRBV2 and TRBJ1-6): EPEVTQTPSHQVTQMGQEVILRCVPISNHLYFYWYRQILGQKVEFLVSFYNNEISEKSEIFDDQFSVERPDGSNFTLKIRSTKLEDSAMYFCASSPSRDREPLHFGNGTRLTVT.

The V and J genes are TRBV2 and TRBJ2-7; TRBD1 agrees at 8 bases. The germline V gene has CDR1 SNHLY and CDR2 FYNNEI. The CDR3 has 15 amino acids. After removal of 6 bases from V and 3 bases from J, the junction contained 10 bases not matched to a gene. CDR3 amino acids: CASSPALTGGYEQYF. The CDR3 DNA is TGTGCCAGCAGCCCCGCCCTTACAGGGGGCTACGAGCAGTACTTC.

The chain uses TRBV6-5 and TRBJ2-7, with a possible D match to TRBD1 (5 bases). The CDR3 sequence is 10 residues long. V lost 8 bases and J 3 bases, leaving 5 bases between the germline ends. The V gene's germline CDR1 is MNHEY and CDR2 SVGAGI. CDR3 coding DNA: TGTGCCAGCGGACACTACGAGCAGTACTTC. Protein: CASGHYEQYF.

The chain links TRBV10-1 to TRBJ1-3, with a weak D call TRBD1 (6 bases). V was shortened by 10 bases and J by 0 bases, with 22 bases between the two germline ends. The CDR3 extends over 17 amino acids. CDR1 is WNHNN and CDR2 is SYGVQD in the germline V gene (reference sequence). The CDR3 sequence: CATSKRDTMDSGNTIYF. The CDR3 DNA reads as TGCGCCACCTCGAAACGGGACACTATGGACTCTGGAAACACCATATATTTT.

J is TRBJ1-6 and V is TRBV30; the D is unclear. CDR3 size: 13 residues. The germline gives CDR1 GTSNPN, CDR2 SVGIG (reference sequence). V dropped 8 bases and J dropped 0 bases, with 8 bases sitting between them. The CDR3 reads CALRDSYNSPLHF. As DNA, the CDR3 is TGTGCCCTGAGGGACTCCTATAATTCACCCCTCCACTTT.

The chain uses TRBV27 and TRBJ2-2, with 9 bases identical to TRBD1. J was trimmed by 7 bases and V by 7 bases; bases with no gene match: 10. Germline loops: CDR1 MNHEY, CDR2 SMNVEV (reference sequence). This CDR3 has 15 amino acids. CDR3 in amino acids: CASNPRQGVDGELFF. DNA for the CDR3: TGTGCCAGCAACCCGAGACAGGGGGTAGACGGGGAGCTGTTTTTT.

J is TRBJ1-3 and V is TRBV6-5; 7 positions match TRBD1. The ends lost 5 bases at V and 3 bases at J; junction bases unmatched: 7. The CDR3 is 15 residues long. Germline V CDR1 and CDR2: MNHEY, SVGAGI. The CDR3 DNA follows: TGTGCCAGCAGTCAGACAGGGACAGATGGAAACACCATATATTTT. It yields the protein CASSQTGTDGNTIYF.

The rearrangement links TRBV11-1 to TRBJ2-6; D might be TRBD2 (5 bases). The V end was cut by 5 bases, the J end by 7 bases, with 18 bases between. CDR1 SGHAT and CDR2 FQDESV come from the germline V gene (reference sequence). The CDR3 is 16 residues long. The CDR3 DNA is TGTGCCAGCAGCCTAGACGGAGGATTTGGTGCCAACGTCCTGACTTTC. It codes for CASSLDGGFGANVLTF.

The chain combines TRBV7-9 with TRBJ1-3; D is unresolved. The CDR3 covers 15 residues. V was clipped by 1 base and J by 0 bases, with 7 bases between them. Germline values: CDR1 SEHNR, CDR2 FQNEAQ (reference sequence). The CDR3 is CASSLGQLSGNTIYF. In DNA, the CDR3 is TGTGCCAGCAGCTTAGGACAACTCTCTGGAAACACCATATATTTT.

This chain joins TRBV6-1 and TRBJ1-2, with no clear D. CDR3 length: 12 residues. Germline V gives CDR1 MNHNS, CDR2 SASEGT. V was trimmed by 3 bases and J by 8 bases, leaving 10 bases between them. This chain's CDR3 is CASSDQFAGYTF. For the CDR3, the DNA is TGTGCCAGCAGTGATCAGTTTGCCGGCTACACCTTC.

The chain has TRBV7-2 and TRBJ1-2; D might be TRBD1 (5 bases). The CDR3 is 14 amino acids. Trimming pared 2 bases from V and 4 bases from J, leaving 11 bases between. Per germline, CDR1 SGHTA and CDR2 FQGNSA. The CDR3 sequence is CASSLSTGPYGYTF. The CDR3 DNA reads TGTGCCAGCAGCTTAAGTACAGGTCCCTATGGCTACACCTTC.

The J gene is TRBJ1-1, the V gene TRBV7-9; D uncertain. Deletions cut 6 bases from V and 8 bases from J, with 13 bases between. The CDR3 covers 12 residues. From germline, CDR1 is SEHNR and CDR2 FQNEAQ (reference sequence). The CDR3 loop is CASSLNGREAFF. Written as DNA, the CDR3 is TGTGCCAGCAGTCTTAACGGCAGGGAAGCTTTCTTT.

The rearrangement uses TRBV19 and TRBJ2-3; no clear D gene. The CDR3 has 15 residues. Trimming took off 8 bases at V and 4 bases at J, with 19 bases between the two ends. From germline, CDR1 is LNHDA and CDR2 SQIVND (reference sequence). The CDR3 region is CASALGFVGADTQYF. Here the CDR3 DNA reads TGTGCCAGTGCCCTCGGTTTTGTTGGAGCAGATACGCAGTATTTT.

The V gene is TRBV19, the J gene TRBJ2-1, with 12 bases aligning to TRBD2. The length of the CDR3 is 19 residues. Trimming at V came to 3 bases and at J to 1 base, leaving 10 bases not matched to a gene. Germline V gives CDR1 LNHDA, CDR2 SQIVND (reference sequence). The CDR3 DNA follows: TGTGCCAGTAGTATTCTTCCGGCGACTAGCGGGAGATCCTACAATGAGCAGTTCTTC. Translated, it gives CASSILPATSGRSYNEQFF.

The genes are TRBV30 and TRBJ2-1; 15 nucleotides match TRBD2. Germline CDR1 GTSNPN, CDR2 SVGIG (reference sequence). With V trimmed by 0 bases and J by 9 bases, 3 bases remained unmatched. The CDR3 covers 15 residues. The CDR3: CAWSVRTSGRGEQFF. The CDR3 DNA reads as TGTGCCTGGAGTGTACGGACTAGCGGGAGGGGTGAGCAGTTCTTC.

J is TRBJ2-3 and V is TRBV19; a weak D match, TRBD1 (6 bases). V lost 6 bases to trimming and J lost 3 bases, with 22 bases between them. The CDR3 contains 17 residues. Per the germline V gene, CDR1 is LNHDA and CDR2 is SQIVND (reference sequence). In nucleotides, the CDR3 is TGTGCCAGTAGCGTGTTTGGTGGGGGCCAAATGACAGATACGCAGTATTTT. Its protein product is CASSVFGGGQMTDTQYF.

CDR3 residues: CASSLKGVGGYTF. The DNA of the CDR3 is TGTGCCAGCAGCTTAAAGGGGGTGGGTGGCTACACCTTC. The J gene is TRBJ1-2, the V gene TRBV7-2, with D tentatively TRBD1 (6 bases). Germline lookup yields CDR1 SGHTA and CDR2 FQGNSA. The CDR3 runs to 13 residues. The ends were cut back, 2 bases at V and 7 bases at J, with 11 bases in the middle.

DNA for the CDR3: TGCAGCGCCGCGGCCGGACAGGGGCTGATTGGCTATGGCTACACCTTC. The encoded protein is CSAAAGQGLIGYGYTF. The chain has TRBV29-1 and TRBJ1-2; TRBD1 agrees at 9 bases. Trimming at V came to 7 bases and at J to 4 bases, leaving 16 bases not matched to a gene. This CDR3 has 16 residues. Germline lookup yields CDR1 SQVTM and CDR2 ANQGSEA.